The next 11 T cell receptor beta chains were all read from a single sample in a study of blood T cell repertoires in COVID-19. Libraries were prepared by immunoSEQ multiplex PCR; TCRdb keeps only in-frame clonotypes and omits some of them. Of 130,000 to 150,000 clones listed, 70% to 90% are singletons. Sequenced sample: peripheral blood. These TCRs come from a woman aged 55-69 years with COVID-19, enrolled during active disease.

This clone occurred a few times. This chain links TRBV5-1 with TRBJ1-3; D not resolved. CDR1 is SGHRS, CDR2 YFSETQ, per germline. The CDR3 consists of 15 residues. The germline V and J ends were trimmed by 0 bases and 0 bases, with 7 bases remaining between them. CDR3 region: CASSLGSRSGNTIYF. The CDR3 DNA follows: TGCGCCAGCAGCTTGGGTTCCCGCTCTGGAAACACCATATATTTT.

This sequence joins TRBV4-2 and TRBJ1-2; D is unresolved. The CDR3 covers 14 residues. The germline V gene has CDR1 LGHNA and CDR2 YNFKEQ. V dropped 2 bases and J dropped 6 bases, with 13 bases sitting between them. The CDR3 protein is CASSQSAPGDGYTF. CDR3 coding DNA: TGTGCCAGCAGCCAATCAGCCCCGGGTGATGGCTACACCTTC.

The chain recombines TRBV7-3 with TRBJ2-3, with 7 positions matching TRBD1. The V gene's germline CDR1 is SGHTA and CDR2 FQGTGA. This CDR3 has 16 amino acids. With 5 bases clipped from V and 0 bases from J, the junction kept 8 bases outside the gene matches. The CDR3 loop reads CASSPKTGASTDTQYF. The CDR3 coding sequence is TGTGCCAGCAGCCCTAAAACAGGGGCGAGCACAGATACGCAGTATTTT. Full variable domain (missing parts from reference TRBV7-3 and TRBJ2-3): GAGVSQTPSNKVTEKGKYVELRCDPISGHTALYWYRQSLGQGPEFLIYFQGTGAADDSGLPNDRFFAVRPEGSVSTLKIQRTERGDSAVYLCASSPKTGASTDTQYFGPGTRLTVL.

The V and J genes are TRBV6-5 and TRBJ1-1; D might be TRBD1 (6 bases). The length of the CDR3 is 15 residues. V was clipped by 4 bases and J by 5 bases, with 17 bases between them. Germline assignment: CDR1 MNHEY and CDR2 SVGAGI. CDR3 DNA sequence: TGTGCCAGCAGTTCCGAAGGGGGTAGGGGGACTGAAGCTTTCTTT. Translated, it gives CASSSEGGRGTEAFF.

The gene calls are TRBV30 and TRBJ1-3; 7 nucleotides match TRBD1. The CDR3 is 14 residues long. V lost 3 bases and J lost 3; bases outside the gene matches: 5. CDR1 and CDR2 from the germline V gene are GTSNPN and SVGIG (reference sequence). CDR3 in amino acids: CAWRTGIGGNTIYF. DNA for the CDR3: TGTGCCTGGAGGACAGGGATCGGTGGAAACACCATATATTTT.

This chain's CDR3 is CASSLVGHTTEAFF. CDR3 bases: TGTGCCAGCAGCTTAGTTGGACACACAACTGAAGCTTTCTTT. V usage is TRBV11-2 and J usage is TRBJ1-1; D possibly corresponds to TRBD1 (5 bases). With 1 base removed from V and 5 bases from J, the gap between germline ends came to 11 bases. Germline V lookup: CDR1 SGHAT, CDR2 FQNNGV. This CDR3 is 14 amino acids long.

This sequence joins TRBV7-2 and TRBJ2-3; D is unresolved. Deletions cut 3 bases from V and 4 bases from J, with 8 bases between. The germline CDR1 and CDR2 sequences are SGHTA and FQGNSA. The length of the CDR3 is 13 residues. This CDR3 reads CASSFGSADTQYF. The CDR3 DNA reads as TGTGCCAGCAGCTTTGGCAGCGCAGATACGCAGTATTTT.

The chain is built from TRBV12-3 or TRBV12-4 and TRBJ2-3, with D maybe TRBD1 (6 bases). Trimming removed 2 bases at V and 8 bases at J, with 11 bases between. This CDR3 region has 13 residues. The chain's CDR3 is CASSLSTGFTQYF. CDR3 nucleotide sequence: TGTGCCAGCAGTTTATCTACAGGGTTTACGCAGTATTTT.

The chain employs TRBV5-1 and TRBJ1-6; 7 positions match TRBD1. The CDR3 is made up of 14 amino acids. Germline V lookup: CDR1 SGHRS, CDR2 YFSETQ. V gave up 3 bases and J gave up 8 bases; unmatched junction bases: 5. CDR3 sequence (DNA): TGCGCCAGCAGCTCAGGACAGGTGGATTCACCCCTCCACTTT. Translating it yields CASSSGQVDSPLHF. The complete variable domain, with remaining parts taken from reference TRBV5-1 and TRBJ1-6, reads KAGVTQTPRYLIKTRGQQVTLSCSPISGHRSVSWYQQTPGQGLQFLFEYFSETQRNKGNFPGRFSGRQFSNSRSEMNVSTLELGDSALYLCASSSGQVDSPLHFGNGTRLTVT.

The chain links TRBV4-1 to TRBJ1-2; TRBD1 might be the D (6 bases). V was trimmed by 4 bases and J by 0 bases, leaving 21 bases between them. Per germline, CDR1 MGHRA and CDR2 YSYEKL. CDR3 length equals 18 residues. The CDR3 region is CASSRVERGGESNYGYTF. The DNA for the CDR3 is TGCGCCAGCAGCCGAGTGGAGAGAGGGGGGGAGTCTAACTATGGCTACACCTTC.

This chain links TRBV7-2 with TRBJ2-1; 13 bases are shared with TRBD2. CDR1 and CDR2 from the germline V gene are SGHTA and FQGNSA. This CDR3 has 15 amino acids. V was pared by 6 bases and J by 5 bases, with 4 bases of the junction left unmatched. CDR3 region: CASRRTSGGDNEQFF. The DNA of the CDR3 is TGTGCCAGCAGGCGTACTAGCGGGGGGGACAATGAGCAGTTCTTC.